These 14 T cell receptor beta chains were all obtained from the same sample, sequenced in a study of OX40 agonist ivuxolimab in advanced cancers. Some clones are missing from TCRdb's copy, which holds only in-frame ones; the method was immunoSEQ multiplex PCR. The data contain some 19,000 clones, approximately 83% of them singletons. The sequenced sample was CD4+ or CD8+ T cells sorted from blood, obtained in a trial of the OX40 agonist ivuxolimab. The source of these receptors is an adult with an advanced solid tumor such as melanoma, head and neck, liver or kidney cancer.

The CDR3: CASSLRPTYEQYF. The CDR3 DNA reads as TGTGCCAGCAGCTTACGTCCGACCTACGAGCAGTACTTC. The genes are TRBV11-3 and TRBJ2-7; D gene unclear. V was pared by 2 bases and J by 2 bases, with 7 bases between. In germline, CDR1 is SGHNT, CDR2 YENEEA. The CDR3 covers 13 residues.

The chain joins TRBV2 to TRBJ2-5, with D possibly matching TRBD2 (5 bases). Trimming stripped 3 bases from V and 5 bases from J, with 13 bases between. The CDR3 is 14 residues long. Per germline, CDR1 SNHLY and CDR2 FYNNEI. In DNA, the CDR3 is TGTGCCAGCAGTGATAAGGACTGGTTTGAGACCCAGTACTTC. Translating it yields CASSDKDWFETQYF.

The V gene is TRBV6-1, the J gene TRBJ2-7, with TRBD1 matching 7 bases. Germline lookup yields CDR1 MNHNS and CDR2 SASEGT. This CDR3 region has 13 residues. With 10 bases clipped from V and 3 bases from J, the junction kept 9 bases outside the gene matches. CDR3 nucleotide sequence: TGTGCCATTGAAGGACAGGCCAGCTACGAGCAGTACTTC. This codes for CAIEGQASYEQYF.

The table lists this clone with many counts. The rearrangement joins TRBV7-9 to TRBJ1-5; D is unclear. The CDR3 totals 17 residues. Trimming stripped 2 bases from V and 0 bases from J, with 14 bases between. The germline CDR1 and CDR2 sequences are SEHNR and FQNEAQ (reference sequence). The CDR3 protein is CASSLHLVGDSNQPQHF. The CDR3 DNA reads as TGTGCCAGCAGCTTACATTTGGTCGGGGATAGCAATCAGCCCCAGCATTTT.

The DNA for the CDR3 is TGTGCCAGCAGCCCTCACCTCGACAGTCCCACTGAAGCTTTCTTT. Translating it yields CASSPHLDSPTEAFF. The chain couples TRBV9 to TRBJ1-1; D is possibly TRBD1 (5 bases). The V end lost 4 bases, the J end lost 4 bases, and 17 bases lay between the germline ends. Looked up from germline, CDR1 is SGDLS and CDR2 is YYNGEE. The length of the CDR3 is 15 residues.

The rearrangement joins TRBV28 to TRBJ2-5, with 9 bases fitting TRBD1. This CDR3 spans 15 amino acids. Germline loops: CDR1 MDHEN, CDR2 SYDVKM. Losses at the gene ends were 2 bases for V and 2 bases for J; bases not matched to a gene: 3. This CDR3 is CASSLRQGEQETQYF. In DNA, the CDR3 is TGTGCCAGCAGTTTACGACAGGGGGAGCAAGAGACCCAGTACTTC. The full variable domain, rest sourced from reference TRBV28 and TRBJ2-5, is DVKVTQSSRYLVKRTGEKVFLECVQDMDHENMFWYRQDPGLGLRLIYFSYDVKMKEKGDIPEGYSVSREKKERFSLILESASTNQTSMYLCASSLRQGEQETQYFGPGTRLLVL.

Only one count was recorded for this clone. V gene TRBV11-2 combines with J gene TRBJ2-7; 7 bases agree with TRBD2. Germline V gene sequence: CDR1 SGHAT, CDR2 FQNNGV. The CDR3 has 14 amino acids. Unmatched junction bases numbered 4, after V lost 5 bases and J lost 0 bases. In nucleotides, the CDR3 is TGTGCCAGCAGCCCCGCGGGGGTCTCCTACGAGCAGTACTTC. This sequence encodes CASSPAGVSYEQYF.

V and J are TRBV11-2 and TRBJ1-2; D ambiguous. This CDR3 comprises 14 residues. Germline V gene data show CDR1 as SGHAT and CDR2 as FQNNGV. V was pared by 0 bases and J by 7 bases, with 12 bases between. The CDR3 here is CASSLDGRASGYTF. As DNA, the CDR3 is TGTGCCAGCAGCTTAGATGGGAGGGCGAGTGGCTACACCTTC.

This rearrangement joins TRBV6-5 to TRBJ1-1; D remains unclear. The V end was cut by 6 bases, the J end by 0 bases, with 11 bases between. The CDR3 contains 14 residues. The germline V gene encodes CDR1 MNHEY and CDR2 SVGAGI. The CDR3 loop is CASRLRGVNTEAFF. CDR3 bases: TGTGCCAGCAGGCTACGTGGGGTGAACACTGAAGCTTTCTTT.

The CDR3 DNA reads as TGTGCCAGCAGTGAGGTGGAAGCGGGGCACCCAGATACGCAGTATTTT. Encoded protein: CASSEVEAGHPDTQYF. V usage is TRBV6-1 and J usage is TRBJ2-3, with 7 bases identical to TRBD2. The germline CDR1 and CDR2 sequences are MNHNS and SASEGT. This CDR3 comprises 16 residues. Losses at the gene ends were 3 bases for V and 4 bases for J; bases not matched to a gene: 10.

The genes are TRBV28 and TRBJ1-1, with D possibly matching TRBD1 (6 bases). This CDR3 spans 17 amino acids. The germline gives CDR1 MDHEN, CDR2 SYDVKM. Trimming took off 6 bases at V and 0 bases at J, with 20 bases between the two ends. The DNA for the CDR3 is TGTGCCAGCAGCTCCAGAACTCAGGGGATCCTGAACACTGAAGCTTTCTTT. This sequence encodes CASSSRTQGILNTEAFF.

The rearrangement uses TRBV5-5 and TRBJ2-2; D gene uncertain. V lost 0 bases, J lost 4 bases, and 13 bases lay in between. The germline CDR1 and CDR2 sequences are SGHKS and YYEKEE (reference sequence). The CDR3 runs to 16 residues. CDR3 nucleotides: TGTGCCAGCAGCTTGGGGGTCCTAGGAATCACCGGGGAGCTGTTTTTT. Translated, it gives CASSLGVLGITGELFF.

The chain links TRBV27 to TRBJ1-5, with D unclear. Trimming pared 6 bases from V and 4 bases from J, leaving 13 bases between. Germline lookup yields CDR1 MNHEY and CDR2 SMNVEV (reference sequence). The length of the CDR3 is 14 residues. CDR3 sequence: CASSPAAVNQPQHF. The CDR3 DNA follows: TGTGCCAGCAGCCCCGCGGCCGTAAATCAGCCCCAGCATTTT.

This chain joins TRBV4-3 and TRBJ2-2, with no clear D. Germline CDR1 is LGHNA and CDR2 is YSLEER. The germline V and J ends were trimmed by 2 bases and 1 base, with 2 bases remaining between them. CDR3 length equals 13 residues. CDR3 nucleotides: TGCGCCAGCAGCCAATGGAACACCGGGGAGCTGTTTTTT. Translated: CASSQWNTGELFF.